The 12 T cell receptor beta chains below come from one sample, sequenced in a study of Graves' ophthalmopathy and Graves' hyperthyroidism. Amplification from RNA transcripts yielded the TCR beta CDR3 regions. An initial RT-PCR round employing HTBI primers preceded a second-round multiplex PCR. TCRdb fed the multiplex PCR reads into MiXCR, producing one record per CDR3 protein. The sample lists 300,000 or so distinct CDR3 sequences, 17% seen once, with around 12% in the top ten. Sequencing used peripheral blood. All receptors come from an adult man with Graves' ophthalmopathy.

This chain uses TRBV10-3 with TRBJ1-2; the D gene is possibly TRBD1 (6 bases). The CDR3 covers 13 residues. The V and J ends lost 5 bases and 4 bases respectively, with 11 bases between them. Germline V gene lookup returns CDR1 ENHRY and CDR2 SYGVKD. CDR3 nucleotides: TGTGCCATCAGTAACAGGGTTCTCTATGGCTACACCTTC. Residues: CAISNRVLYGYTF.

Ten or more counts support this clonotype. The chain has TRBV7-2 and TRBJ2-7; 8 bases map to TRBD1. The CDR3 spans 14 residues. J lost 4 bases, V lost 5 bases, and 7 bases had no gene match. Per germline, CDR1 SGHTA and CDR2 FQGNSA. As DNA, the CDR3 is TGTGCCAGCAGCAAGGCGGGACAGGTTTACGAGCAGTACTTC. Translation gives CASSKAGQVYEQYF.

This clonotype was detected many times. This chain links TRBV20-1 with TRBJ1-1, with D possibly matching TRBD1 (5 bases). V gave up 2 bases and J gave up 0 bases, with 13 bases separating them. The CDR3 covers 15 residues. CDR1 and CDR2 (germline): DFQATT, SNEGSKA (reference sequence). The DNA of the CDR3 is TGCAGTGCTAGACAAGCCGGGGCTCTGAACACTGAAGCTTTCTTT. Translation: CSARQAGALNTEAFF.

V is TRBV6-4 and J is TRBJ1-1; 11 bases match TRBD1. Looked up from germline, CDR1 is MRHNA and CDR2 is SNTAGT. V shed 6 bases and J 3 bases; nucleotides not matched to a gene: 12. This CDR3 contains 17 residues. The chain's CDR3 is CASRDRLDRGPDTEAFF. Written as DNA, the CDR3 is TGTGCCAGCAGGGACCGCTTGGACAGGGGGCCCGACACTGAAGCTTTCTTT.

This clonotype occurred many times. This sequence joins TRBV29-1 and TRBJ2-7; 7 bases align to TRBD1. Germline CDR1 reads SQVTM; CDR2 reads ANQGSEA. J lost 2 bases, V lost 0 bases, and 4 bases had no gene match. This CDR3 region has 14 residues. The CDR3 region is CSVEDQGDAYEQYF. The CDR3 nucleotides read TGCAGCGTTGAAGATCAGGGGGACGCCTACGAGCAGTACTTC.

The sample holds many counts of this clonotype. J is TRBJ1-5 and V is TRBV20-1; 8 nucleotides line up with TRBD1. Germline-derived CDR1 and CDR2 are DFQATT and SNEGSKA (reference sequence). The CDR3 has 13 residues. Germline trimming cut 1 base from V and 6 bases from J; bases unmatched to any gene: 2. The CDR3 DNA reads TGCAGTGCTAGAGTCGGACAGGGTCAGCCCCAGCATTTT. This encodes CSARVGQGQPQHF.

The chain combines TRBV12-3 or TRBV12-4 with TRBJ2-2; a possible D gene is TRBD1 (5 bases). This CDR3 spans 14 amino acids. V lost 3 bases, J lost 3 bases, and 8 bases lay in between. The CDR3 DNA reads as TGTGCCAGCAGTTTTCAAGGGGACACCGGGGAGCTGTTTTTT. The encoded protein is CASSFQGDTGELFF.

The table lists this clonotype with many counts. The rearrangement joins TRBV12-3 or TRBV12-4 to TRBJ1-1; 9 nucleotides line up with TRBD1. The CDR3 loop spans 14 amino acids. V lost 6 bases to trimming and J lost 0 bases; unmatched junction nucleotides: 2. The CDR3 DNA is TGTGCCAGCAGGGGGACAGGGATGAACACTGAAGCTTTCTTT. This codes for CASRGTGMNTEAFF.

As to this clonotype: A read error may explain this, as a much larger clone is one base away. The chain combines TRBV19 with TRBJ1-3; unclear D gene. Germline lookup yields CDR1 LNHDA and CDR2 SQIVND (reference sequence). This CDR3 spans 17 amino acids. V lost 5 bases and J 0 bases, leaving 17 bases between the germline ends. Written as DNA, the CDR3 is TGTGCCAGTAGTGACCTGGCCGGCGGCCTCTCTGGAAACACCATATATTTT. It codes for CASSDLAGGLSGNTIYF.

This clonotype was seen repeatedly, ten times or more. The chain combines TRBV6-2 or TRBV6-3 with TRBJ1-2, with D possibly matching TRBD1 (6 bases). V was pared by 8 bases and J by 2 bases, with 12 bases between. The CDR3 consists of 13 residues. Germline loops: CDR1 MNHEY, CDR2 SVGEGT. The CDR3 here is CASQRTGNYGYTF. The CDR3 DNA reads TGTGCCAGCCAAAGAACAGGGAACTATGGCTACACCTTC.

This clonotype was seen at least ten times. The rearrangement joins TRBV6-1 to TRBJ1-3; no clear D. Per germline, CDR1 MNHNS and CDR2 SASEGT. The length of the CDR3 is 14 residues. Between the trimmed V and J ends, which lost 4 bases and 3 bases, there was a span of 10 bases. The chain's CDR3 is CASSAGYGGNTIYF. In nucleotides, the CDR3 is TGTGCCAGCAGTGCTGGGTATGGTGGAAACACCATATATTTT.

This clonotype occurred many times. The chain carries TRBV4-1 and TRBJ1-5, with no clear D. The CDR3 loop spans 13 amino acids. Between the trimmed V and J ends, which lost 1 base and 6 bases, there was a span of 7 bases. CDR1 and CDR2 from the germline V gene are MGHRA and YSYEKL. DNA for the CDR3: TGCGCCAGCAGCCAAGGCAGGAGTCAGCCCCAGCATTTT. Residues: CASSQGRSQPQHF.